Sequencing of this TCR beta chain was carried out in a study of response to subunit inactivated influenza vaccine. This clonotype was picked up one time. Antigen unknown. Germline CDR1 is SGHAT and CDR2 is FQDESV (reference sequence). Trimming at V came to 4 bases and at J to 0 bases, leaving 14 bases not matched to a gene. The CDR3 loop spans 20 amino acids. TCRdb redid the calling of the RT-PCR reads with MiXCR, one entry per CDR3 protein. Of hundreds of thousands of distinct CDR3 sequences listed, around 16% were seen once; the top ten hold under 14%. Study results and caveats: Few additional T cells are recruited per seasonal influenza vaccination, authors suggested.

The TCR was taken from a man in his fifties or sixties who received an inactivated influenza vaccine. The sample was PBMCs from blood, taken 11 to 12 days after vaccination. This rearrangement joins TRBV11-1 to TRBJ2-1; 11 bases fit TRBD2. CDR3 sequence: CASSSIPGTSGFYSYNEQFF. CDR3 nucleotide sequence: TGTGCCAGCAGCTCGATTCCCGGGACTAGCGGATTTTACTCCTACAATGAGCAGTTCTTC.